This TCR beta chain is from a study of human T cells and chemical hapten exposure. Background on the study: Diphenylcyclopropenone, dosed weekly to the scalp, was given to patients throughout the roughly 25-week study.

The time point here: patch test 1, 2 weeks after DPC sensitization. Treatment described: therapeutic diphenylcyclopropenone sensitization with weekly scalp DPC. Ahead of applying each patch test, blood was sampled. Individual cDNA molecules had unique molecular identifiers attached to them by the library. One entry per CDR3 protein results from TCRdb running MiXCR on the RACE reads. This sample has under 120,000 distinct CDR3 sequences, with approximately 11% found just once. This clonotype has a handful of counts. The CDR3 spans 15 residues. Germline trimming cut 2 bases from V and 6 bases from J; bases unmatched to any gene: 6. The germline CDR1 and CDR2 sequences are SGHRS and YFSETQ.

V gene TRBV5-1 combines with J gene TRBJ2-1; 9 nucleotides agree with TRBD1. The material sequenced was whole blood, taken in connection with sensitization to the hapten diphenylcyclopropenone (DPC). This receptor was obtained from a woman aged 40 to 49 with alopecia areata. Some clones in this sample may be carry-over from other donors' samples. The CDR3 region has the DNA TGCGCCAGCAGCTTTAGGACAGGGGCTGGCAATGAGCAGTTCTTC. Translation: CASSFRTGAGNEQFF. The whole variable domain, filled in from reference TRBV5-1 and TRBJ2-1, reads KAGVTQTPRYLIKTRGQQVTLSCSPISGHRSVSWYQQTPGQGLQFLFEYFSETQRNKGNFPGRFSGRQFSNSRSEMNVSTLELGDSALYLCASSFRTGAGNEQFFGPGTRLTVL.